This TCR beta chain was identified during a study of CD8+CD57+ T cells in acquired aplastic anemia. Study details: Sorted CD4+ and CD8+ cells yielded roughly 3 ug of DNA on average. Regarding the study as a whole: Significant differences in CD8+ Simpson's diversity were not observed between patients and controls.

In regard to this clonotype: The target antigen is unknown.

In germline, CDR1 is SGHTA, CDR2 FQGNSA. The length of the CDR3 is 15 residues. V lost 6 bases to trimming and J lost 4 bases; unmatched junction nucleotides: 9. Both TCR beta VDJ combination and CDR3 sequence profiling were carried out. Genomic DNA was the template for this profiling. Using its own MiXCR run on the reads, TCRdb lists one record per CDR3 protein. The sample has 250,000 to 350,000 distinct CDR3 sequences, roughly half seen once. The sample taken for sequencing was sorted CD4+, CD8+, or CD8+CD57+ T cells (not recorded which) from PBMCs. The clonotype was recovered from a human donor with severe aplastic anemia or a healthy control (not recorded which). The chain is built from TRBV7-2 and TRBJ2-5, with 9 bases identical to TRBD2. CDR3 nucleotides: TGTGCCAGCAGACCATTAGCGGGGGAAGGAGAGACCCAGTACTTC. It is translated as CASRPLAGEGETQYF.